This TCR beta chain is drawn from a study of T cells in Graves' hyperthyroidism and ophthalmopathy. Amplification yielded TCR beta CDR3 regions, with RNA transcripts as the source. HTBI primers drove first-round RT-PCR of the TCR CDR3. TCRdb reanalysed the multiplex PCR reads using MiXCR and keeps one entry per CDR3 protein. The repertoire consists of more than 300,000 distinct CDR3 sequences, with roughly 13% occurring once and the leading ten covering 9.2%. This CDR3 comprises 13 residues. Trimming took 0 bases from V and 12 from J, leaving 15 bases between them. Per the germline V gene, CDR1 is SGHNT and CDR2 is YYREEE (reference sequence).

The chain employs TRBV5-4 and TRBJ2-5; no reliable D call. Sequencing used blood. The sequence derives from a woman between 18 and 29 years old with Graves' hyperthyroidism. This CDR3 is CASSLDPGDKEYF. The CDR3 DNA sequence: TGTGCCAGCAGCTTGGATCCAGGAGATAAAGAGTACTTC.